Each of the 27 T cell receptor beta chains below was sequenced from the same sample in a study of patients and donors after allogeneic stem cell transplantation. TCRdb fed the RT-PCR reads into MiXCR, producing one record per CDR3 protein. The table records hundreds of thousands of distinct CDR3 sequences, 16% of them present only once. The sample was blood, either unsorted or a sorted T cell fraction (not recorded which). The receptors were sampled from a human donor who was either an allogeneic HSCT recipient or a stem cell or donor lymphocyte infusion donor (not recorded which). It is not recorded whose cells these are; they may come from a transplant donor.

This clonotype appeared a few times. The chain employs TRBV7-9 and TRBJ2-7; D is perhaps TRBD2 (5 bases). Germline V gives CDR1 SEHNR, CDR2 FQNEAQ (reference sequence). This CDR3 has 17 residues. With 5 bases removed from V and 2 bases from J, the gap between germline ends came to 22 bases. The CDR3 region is CASSVLGSGVGAYEQYF. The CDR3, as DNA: TGTGCCAGCAGCGTCCTCGGTTCCGGGGTCGGGGCCTACGAGCAGTACTTC.

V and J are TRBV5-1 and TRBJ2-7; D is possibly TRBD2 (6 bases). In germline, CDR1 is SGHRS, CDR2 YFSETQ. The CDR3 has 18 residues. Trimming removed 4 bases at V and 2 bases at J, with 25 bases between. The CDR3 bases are TGCGCCAGCAGCCACGCTCTGGGGAGTGGGAGGCCCCCCTACGAGCAGTACTTC. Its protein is CASSHALGSGRPPYEQYF.

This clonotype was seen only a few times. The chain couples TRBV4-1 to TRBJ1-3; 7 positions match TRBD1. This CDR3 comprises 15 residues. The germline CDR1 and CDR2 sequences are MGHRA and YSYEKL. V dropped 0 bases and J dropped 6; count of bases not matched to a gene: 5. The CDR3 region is CASSQDQGGLNTIYF. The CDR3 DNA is TGCGCCAGCAGCCAAGACCAGGGGGGCTTAAACACCATATATTTT.

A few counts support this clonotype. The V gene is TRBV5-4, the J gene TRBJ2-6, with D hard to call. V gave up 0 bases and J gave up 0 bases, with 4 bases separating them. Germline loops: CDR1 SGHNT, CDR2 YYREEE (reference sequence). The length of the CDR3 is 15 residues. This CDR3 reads CASSLGDSGANVLTF. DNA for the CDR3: TGTGCCAGCAGCTTGGGAGACTCTGGGGCCAACGTCCTGACTTTC. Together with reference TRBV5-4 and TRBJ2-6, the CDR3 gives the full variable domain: ETGVTQSPTHLIKTRGQQVTLRCSSQSGHNTVSWYQQALGQGPQFIFQYYREEENGRGNFPPRFSGLQFPNYSSELNVNALELDDSALYLCASSLGDSGANVLTFGAGSRLTVL.

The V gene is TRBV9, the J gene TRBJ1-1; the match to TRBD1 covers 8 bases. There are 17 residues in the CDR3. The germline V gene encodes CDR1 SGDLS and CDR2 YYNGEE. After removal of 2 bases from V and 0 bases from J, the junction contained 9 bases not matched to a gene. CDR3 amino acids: CASSVDPRGPVNTEAFF. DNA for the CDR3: TGTGCCAGCAGCGTTGATCCCAGGGGGCCGGTGAACACTGAAGCTTTCTTT. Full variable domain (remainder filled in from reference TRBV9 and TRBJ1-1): DSGVTQTPKHLITATGQRVTLRCSPRSGDLSVYWYQQSLDQGLQFLIQYYNGEERAKGNILERFSAQQFPDLHSELNLSSLELGDSALYFCASSVDPRGPVNTEAFFGQGTRLTVV.

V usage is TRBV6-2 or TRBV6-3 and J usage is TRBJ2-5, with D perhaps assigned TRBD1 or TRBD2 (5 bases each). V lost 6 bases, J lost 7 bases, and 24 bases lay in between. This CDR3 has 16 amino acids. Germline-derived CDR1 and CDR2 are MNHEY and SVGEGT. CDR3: CASSTTGPNFRGTQYF. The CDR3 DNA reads TGTGCCAGCAGCACAACGGGACCTAACTTTAGGGGGACCCAGTACTTC.

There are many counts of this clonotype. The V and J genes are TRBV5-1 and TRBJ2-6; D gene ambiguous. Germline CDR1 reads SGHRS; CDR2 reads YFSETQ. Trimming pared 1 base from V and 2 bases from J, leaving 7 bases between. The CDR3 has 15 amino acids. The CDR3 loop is CASSLLGTGANVLTF. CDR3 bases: TGCGCCAGCAGCTTGTTGGGGACTGGGGCCAACGTCCTGACTTTC.

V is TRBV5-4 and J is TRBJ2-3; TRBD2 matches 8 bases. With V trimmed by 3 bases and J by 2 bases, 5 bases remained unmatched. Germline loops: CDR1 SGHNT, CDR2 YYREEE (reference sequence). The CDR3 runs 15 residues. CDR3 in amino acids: CASSSGLAITDTQYF. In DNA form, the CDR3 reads TGTGCCAGCAGCTCCGGACTAGCCATCACAGATACGCAGTATTTT. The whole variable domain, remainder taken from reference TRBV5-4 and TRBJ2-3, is ETGVTQSPTHLIKTRGQQVTLRCSSQSGHNTVSWYQQALGQGPQFIFQYYREEENGRGNFPPRFSGLQFPNYSSELNVNALELDDSALYLCASSSGLAITDTQYFGPGTRLTVL.

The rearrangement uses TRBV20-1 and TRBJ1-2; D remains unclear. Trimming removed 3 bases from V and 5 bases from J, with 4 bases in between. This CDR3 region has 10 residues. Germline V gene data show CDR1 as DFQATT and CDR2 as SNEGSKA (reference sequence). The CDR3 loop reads CSAREYGYTF. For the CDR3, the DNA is TGCAGTGCTAGGGAATATGGCTACACCTTC.

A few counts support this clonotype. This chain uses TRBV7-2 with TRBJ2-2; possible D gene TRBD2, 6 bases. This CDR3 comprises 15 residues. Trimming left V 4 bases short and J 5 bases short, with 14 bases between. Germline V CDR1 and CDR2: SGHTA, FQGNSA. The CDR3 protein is CASSSRDLQTGELFF. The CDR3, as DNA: TGTGCCAGCAGCTCCCGGGACTTACAAACCGGGGAGCTGTTTTTT. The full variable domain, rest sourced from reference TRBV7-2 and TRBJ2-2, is GAGVSQSPSNKVTEKGKDVELRCDPISGHTALYWYRQSLGQGLEFLIYFQGNSAPDKSGLPSDRFSAERTGGSVSTLTIQRTQQEDSAVYLCASSSRDLQTGELFFGEGSRLTVL.

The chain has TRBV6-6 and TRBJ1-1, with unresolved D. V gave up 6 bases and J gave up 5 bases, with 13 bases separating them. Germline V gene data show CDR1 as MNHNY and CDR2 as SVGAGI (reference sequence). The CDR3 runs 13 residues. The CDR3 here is CASSQEVRTEAFF. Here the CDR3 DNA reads TGTGCCAGCAGCCAGGAAGTTAGGACTGAAGCTTTCTTT.

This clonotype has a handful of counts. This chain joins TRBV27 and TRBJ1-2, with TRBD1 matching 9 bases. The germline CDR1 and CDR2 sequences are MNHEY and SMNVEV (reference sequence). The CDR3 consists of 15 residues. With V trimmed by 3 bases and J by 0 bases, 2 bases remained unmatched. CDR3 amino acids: CASSFRQGANYGYTF. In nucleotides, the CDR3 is TGTGCCAGCAGTTTTCGACAGGGGGCTAACTATGGCTACACCTTC.

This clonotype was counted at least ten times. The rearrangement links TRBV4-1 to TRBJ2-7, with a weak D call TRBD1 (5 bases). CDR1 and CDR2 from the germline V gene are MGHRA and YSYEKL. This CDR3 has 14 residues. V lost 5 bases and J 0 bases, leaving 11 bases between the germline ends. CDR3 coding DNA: TGCGCCAGCAGCTTCAGACAGAGCTCCTACGAGCAGTACTTC. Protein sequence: CASSFRQSSYEQYF.

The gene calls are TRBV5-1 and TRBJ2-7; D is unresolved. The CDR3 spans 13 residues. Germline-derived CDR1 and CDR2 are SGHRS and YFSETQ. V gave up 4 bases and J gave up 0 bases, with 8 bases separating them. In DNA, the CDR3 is TGCGCCAGCAGCGAAAGCCCCTCCTACGAGCAGTACTTC. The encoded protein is CASSESPSYEQYF.

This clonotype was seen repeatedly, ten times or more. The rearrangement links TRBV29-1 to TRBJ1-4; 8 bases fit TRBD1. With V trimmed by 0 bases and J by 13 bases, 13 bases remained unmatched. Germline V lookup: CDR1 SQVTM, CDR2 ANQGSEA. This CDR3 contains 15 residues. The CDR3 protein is CSVEDRRTGKGGLFF. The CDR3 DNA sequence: TGCAGCGTTGAAGATCGCAGGACAGGGAAGGGCGGACTGTTTTTT.

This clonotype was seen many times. The CDR3 here is CASSLEVGRPQHF. DNA of the CDR3: TGCGCCAGCAGCTTGGAGGTCGGGAGGCCCCAGCATTTT. The genes are TRBV5-1 and TRBJ1-5; D unresolved. This CDR3 spans 13 amino acids. Germline CDR1 SGHRS, CDR2 YFSETQ. V lost 0 bases and J 9 bases, leaving 10 bases between the germline ends.

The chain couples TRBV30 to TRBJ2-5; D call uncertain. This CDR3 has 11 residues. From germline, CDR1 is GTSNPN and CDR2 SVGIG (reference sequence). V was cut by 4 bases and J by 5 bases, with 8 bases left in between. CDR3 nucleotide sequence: TGTGCCTGGACCCTCCGGGAGACCCAGTACTTC. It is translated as CAWTLRETQYF.

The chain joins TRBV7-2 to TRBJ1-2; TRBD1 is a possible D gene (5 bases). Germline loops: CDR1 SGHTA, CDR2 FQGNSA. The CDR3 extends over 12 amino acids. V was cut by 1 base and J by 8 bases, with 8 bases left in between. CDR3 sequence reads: CASSLGGEGYTF. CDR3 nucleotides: TGTGCCAGCAGCTTAGGGGGGGAGGGCTACACCTTC.

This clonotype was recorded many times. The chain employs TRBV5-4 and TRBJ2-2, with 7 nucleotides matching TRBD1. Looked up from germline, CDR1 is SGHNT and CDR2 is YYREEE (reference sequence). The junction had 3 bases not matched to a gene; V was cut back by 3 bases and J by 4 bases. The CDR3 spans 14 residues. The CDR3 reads CASSWDRGTGELFF. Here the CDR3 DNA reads TGTGCCAGCAGCTGGGACAGAGGCACCGGGGAGCTGTTTTTT.

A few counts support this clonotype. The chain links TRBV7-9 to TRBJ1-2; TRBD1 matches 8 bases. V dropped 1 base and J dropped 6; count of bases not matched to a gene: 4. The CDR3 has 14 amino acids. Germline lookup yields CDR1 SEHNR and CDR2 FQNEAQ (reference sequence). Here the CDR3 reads CASSLGQGADGYTF. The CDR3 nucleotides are TGTGCCAGCAGCTTAGGGCAGGGGGCTGATGGCTACACCTTC.

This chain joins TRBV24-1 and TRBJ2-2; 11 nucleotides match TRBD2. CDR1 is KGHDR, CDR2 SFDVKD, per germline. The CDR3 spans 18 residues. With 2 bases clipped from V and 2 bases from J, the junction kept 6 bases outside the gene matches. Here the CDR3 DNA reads TGTGCCACCAGTGATTCGCCTCTAGCGGGGGGAAACACCGGGGAGCTGTTTTTT. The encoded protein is CATSDSPLAGGNTGELFF.

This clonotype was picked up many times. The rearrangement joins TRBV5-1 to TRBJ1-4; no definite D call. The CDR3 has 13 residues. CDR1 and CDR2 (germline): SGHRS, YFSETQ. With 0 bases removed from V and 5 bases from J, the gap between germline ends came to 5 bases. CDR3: CASSLDWNEKLFF. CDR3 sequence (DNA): TGCGCCAGCAGCTTGGATTGGAATGAAAAACTGTTTTTT.

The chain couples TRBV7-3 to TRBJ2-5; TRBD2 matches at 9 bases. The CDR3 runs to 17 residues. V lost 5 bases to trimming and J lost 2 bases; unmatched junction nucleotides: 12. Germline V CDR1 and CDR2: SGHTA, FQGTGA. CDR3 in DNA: TGTGCCAGCAGCCCAACCGAGATGACTAGCGGACAAGAGACCCAGTACTTC. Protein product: CASSPTEMTSGQETQYF.

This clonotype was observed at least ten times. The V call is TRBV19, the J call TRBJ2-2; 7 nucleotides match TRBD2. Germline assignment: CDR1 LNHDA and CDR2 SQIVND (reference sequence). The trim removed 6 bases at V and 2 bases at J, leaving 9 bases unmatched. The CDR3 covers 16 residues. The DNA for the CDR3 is TGTGCCAGTAGCAAACCGGGGGGTACAAACACCGGGGAGCTGTTTTTT. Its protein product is CASSKPGGTNTGELFF.

The CDR3 sequence is CASSYSGGTNYGYTF. CDR3 bases: TGTGCCAGCAGTTACTCGGGGGGAACCAACTATGGCTACACCTTC. The chain carries TRBV6-5 and TRBJ1-2; possibly TRBD1 for D (5 bases). The germline CDR1 and CDR2 sequences are MNHEY and SVGAGI. The CDR3 contains 15 residues. Trimming removed 0 bases from V and 2 bases from J, with 10 bases in between.

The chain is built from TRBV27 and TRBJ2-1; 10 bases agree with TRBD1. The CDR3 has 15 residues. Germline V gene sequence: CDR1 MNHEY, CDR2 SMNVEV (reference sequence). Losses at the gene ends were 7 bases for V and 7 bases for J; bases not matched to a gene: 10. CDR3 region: CASTRAGQGINEQFF. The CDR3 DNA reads TGTGCCAGCACCCGAGCGGGACAGGGGATTAATGAGCAGTTCTTC.

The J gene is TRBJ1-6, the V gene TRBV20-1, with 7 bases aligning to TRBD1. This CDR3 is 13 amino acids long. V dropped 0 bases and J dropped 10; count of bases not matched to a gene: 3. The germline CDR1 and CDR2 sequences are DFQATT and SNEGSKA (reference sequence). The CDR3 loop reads CSARDDRVSPLHF. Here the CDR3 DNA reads TGCAGTGCTAGAGATGACAGGGTATCACCCCTCCACTTT.